These 9 T cell receptor beta chains share one sample of origin, sequenced in a study of beta chain features in type 1 diabetes. Points from the study as a whole: TCRB CDR3s from Type 1 diabetes patients were moderately but significantly shorter in all four CD4+ subsets.

Reverse transcribing all isolated RNA meant expressed TCRB transcripts were sequenced. Measured with immunoSEQ multiplex PCR; TCRdb has only the in-frame clones, and not every one. The sample consists of more than 120,000 clones, around an eighth of them appearing once. Their recognized antigens are unknown. Sequenced: central memory CD4+ T cells from blood. These receptors came from a man aged 18-30 years with type 1 diabetes.

This clone was found a few times. The chain has TRBV5-1 and TRBJ2-1, with no clear D. The V gene lost 3 bases and the J gene lost 1 base, with 14 bases spanning the gap. The CDR3 runs 16 residues. Germline CDR1 SGHRS, CDR2 YFSETQ. As DNA, the CDR3 is TGCGCCAGCAGCTCCGCCACAGTGGGATCCTACAATGAGCAGTTCTTC. Translating it yields CASSSATVGSYNEQFF.

Only a few counts were recorded for this clone. V gene TRBV19 combines with J gene TRBJ2-7; no firm D call. CDR3 length: 13 residues. Trimming took 7 bases from V and 5 from J, leaving 15 bases between them. Germline loops: CDR1 LNHDA, CDR2 SQIVND (reference sequence). CDR3 bases: TGTGCCAGTATGGTGGATCACTACGACGAGCAGTACTTC. Translation: CASMVDHYDEQYF.

The table lists this clone with many counts. The chain combines TRBV18 with TRBJ1-4; D is unresolved. The CDR3 contains 15 residues. Germline V lookup: CDR1 KGHSH, CDR2 LQKENI. V gave up 1 base and J gave up 4 bases, with 10 bases separating them. This CDR3 is CASSPLQDGNEKLFF. CDR3 sequence (DNA): TGTGCCAGCTCACCACTCCAGGATGGTAATGAAAAACTGTTTTTT.

This chain links TRBV23-1 with TRBJ1-3, with TRBD1 as a possible D gene (6 bases). TRBV23-1 counts as an open reading frame of uncertain function. There are 16 residues in the CDR3. Trimming stripped 0 bases from V and 4 bases from J, with 13 bases between. The CDR3, as DNA: TGCGCCAGCAGTCAATCATCCAGGGGAAGGGGAAACACCATATATTTT. Protein product: CASSQSSRGRGNTIYF.

The chain carries TRBV10-3 and TRBJ1-3; D perhaps matches TRBD1 (6 bases). Per the germline V gene, CDR1 is ENHRY and CDR2 is SYGVKD. The V end was cut by 2 bases, the J end by 0 bases, with 11 bases between. This CDR3 region has 16 residues. CDR3 sequence reads: CAISEGRGYSGNTIYF. The CDR3 DNA is TGTGCCATCAGTGAGGGCAGGGGATACTCTGGAAACACCATATATTTT.

This clone came up a few times. The chain joins TRBV7-2 to TRBJ2-1, with 7 nucleotides matching TRBD2. This CDR3 has 14 amino acids. Per germline, CDR1 SGHTA and CDR2 FQGNSA. The trim removed 7 bases at V and 10 bases at J, leaving 13 bases unmatched. CDR3 DNA sequence: TGTGCCAGCACCCCAAGTCTAGCGGTAGGGGAGCAGTTCTTC. Translated, it gives CASTPSLAVGEQFF.

This clone has at least ten counts. V and J are TRBV18 and TRBJ2-3, with 8 positions matching TRBD2. The length of the CDR3 is 16 residues. CDR1 and CDR2 (germline): KGHSH, LQKENI. Unmatched junction bases numbered 11, after V lost 6 bases and J lost 3 bases. CDR3 coding DNA: TGTGCCAGCTCCCCCCGCCAGCGGGGGAGAACAGATACGCAGTATTTT. Translated, it gives CASSPRQRGRTDTQYF.

This rearrangement joins TRBV29-1 to TRBJ1-2; D unclear. The CDR3 covers 11 residues. The germline gives CDR1 SQVTM, CDR2 ANQGSEA. The germline V and J ends were trimmed by 3 bases and 6 bases, with 8 bases remaining between them. CDR3 amino acids: CSVDAMDGYTF. CDR3 nucleotide sequence: TGCAGCGTTGATGCGATGGATGGCTACACCTTC.

This clone was seen a few times. The V gene is TRBV7-9, the J gene TRBJ1-4; maybe TRBD1 (5 bases). This CDR3 spans 13 amino acids. V was shortened by 2 bases and J by 7 bases, with 8 bases between the two germline ends. Germline assignment: CDR1 SEHNR and CDR2 FQNEAQ (reference sequence). Here the CDR3 reads CASSLTQGEKLFF. The CDR3 DNA follows: TGTGCCAGCAGCTTAACGCAGGGTGAAAAACTGTTTTTT.